Presented here are 10 T cell receptor beta chains from one specimen sequenced in a study of shared clonotypes between healthy human individuals (TCRdb year 2020). For the CD8 naive samples, CD45RO-negative cells were positively selected for CCR7, yielding a CD45RA+CCR7+ population from which TemRA cells were excluded. Receptor amplification or capture employed the immunoSEQ multiplex PCR assay. What TCRdb holds here is the immuneACCESS table cut down to in-frame rearrangements. Part of the clones is not present; checked against another copy, under half of the missing clones reflect an unresolved V gene, and the others are unexplained. The sample contains roughly 2,000,000 clones, about 95% of them found a single time. The top ten clones comprise more than 0.95% of the sample. The specimen sequenced was naive CD8+ T cells sorted from blood. What this sample's cell subset or site label stands for: CD45RA+CCR7+. The receptors shown here come from a man aged 18-30 years in good health.

The chain is built from TRBV28 and TRBJ2-2, with TRBD2 matching over 9 bases. Trimming removed 5 bases from V and 0 bases from J; junction bases left unmatched: 10. Germline V lookup: CDR1 MDHEN, CDR2 SYDVKM. This CDR3 has 18 amino acids. The CDR3 here is CASSPAAGLATNTGELFF. The CDR3 nucleotides read TGTGCCAGCAGTCCCGCCGCCGGACTAGCGACGAACACCGGGGAGCTGTTTTTT.

This chain links TRBV6-5 with TRBJ2-2, with TRBD2 matching 7 bases. Trimming cost V 0 bases and J 5 bases; bases outside gene matches: 3. This CDR3 has 15 amino acids. Germline V lookup: CDR1 MNHEY, CDR2 SVGAGI. CDR3 sequence reads: CASSYSTGRTGELFF. CDR3 DNA sequence: TGTGCCAGCAGTTACTCGACCGGGAGGACCGGGGAGCTGTTTTTT.

The table lists this clone with a count of one. V is TRBV30 and J is TRBJ2-3; 9 positions match TRBD2. Germline V gives CDR1 GTSNPN, CDR2 SVGIG (reference sequence). V shed 5 bases, J shed 3 bases, and the junction held 6 bases outside the gene matches. The CDR3 consists of 14 residues. The CDR3: CAWGTSRVTDTQYF. CDR3 bases: TGTGCCTGGGGGACTAGCCGAGTTACAGATACGCAGTATTTT.

The CDR3 protein is CASSPPLGTGVYEQYF. The CDR3 DNA is TGTGCCAGCTCACCACCGTTAGGGACAGGGGTTTACGAGCAGTACTTC. The rearrangement uses TRBV18 and TRBJ2-7; 10 bases line up with TRBD1. The CDR3 is 16 amino acids. CDR1 KGHSH and CDR2 LQKENI come from the germline V gene. The J segment lost 4 bases and the V segment lost 0 bases, leaving 6 bases of the junction unmatched.

V and J are TRBV2 and TRBJ2-7; TRBD1 matches at 10 bases. The CDR3 contains 13 residues. Germline V gene sequence: CDR1 SNHLY, CDR2 FYNNEI. Losses at the gene ends were 10 bases for V and 5 bases for J; bases not matched to a gene: 8. The CDR3, as DNA: TGTGCCACCCTTGGGACAGGGGTCGACGAGCAGTACTTC. It specifies CATLGTGVDEQYF. The whole variable domain, remainder taken from reference TRBV2 and TRBJ2-7, is EPEVTQTPSHQVTQMGQEVILRCVPISNHLYFYWYRQILGQKVEFLVSFYNNEISEKSEIFDDQFSVERPDGSNFTLKIRSTKLEDSAMYFCATLGTGVDEQYFGPGTRLTVT.

This sequence joins TRBV5-6 and TRBJ2-1, with unresolved D. Trimming removed 0 bases at V and 0 bases at J, with 7 bases between. CDR3 size: 15 residues. Germline lookup yields CDR1 SGHDT and CDR2 YYEEEE. The CDR3 spells CASSLEGHSYNEQFF. The CDR3 coding sequence is TGTGCCAGCAGCTTGGAGGGTCACTCCTACAATGAGCAGTTCTTC.

This chain joins TRBV6-6 and TRBJ2-4; D is uncertain. With 0 bases removed from V and 5 bases from J, the gap between germline ends came to 14 bases. The CDR3 has 16 residues. Germline V gene lookup returns CDR1 MNHNY and CDR2 SVGAGI (reference sequence). The CDR3, as DNA: TGTGCCAGCAGTTACTCGATTATCCTAAGGGAAAACATTCAGTACTTC. This translates into CASSYSIILRENIQYF.

The chain combines TRBV13 with TRBJ2-3; weak D call: TRBD1 (6 bases). Germline V gene sequence: CDR1 PRHDT, CDR2 FYEKMQ (reference sequence). This CDR3 contains 18 residues. V was trimmed by 0 bases and J by 4 bases, leaving 20 bases between them. CDR3 bases: TGTGCCAGCAGCTTAGGCCCGGCCTCAGGGGACGTGGCAGATACGCAGTATTTT. Translating gives CASSLGPASGDVADTQYF.

The J gene is TRBJ2-7, the V gene TRBV7-9; D is ambiguous. The V gene lost 0 bases and the J gene lost 6 bases, with 12 bases spanning the gap. CDR1 and CDR2 (germline): SEHNR, FQNEAQ (reference sequence). The CDR3 has 14 residues. The CDR3 loop is CASSLAPGEGEQYF. In DNA, the CDR3 is TGTGCCAGCAGCTTAGCGCCTGGGGAAGGCGAGCAGTACTTC.

V and J are TRBV6-5 and TRBJ2-7; D may be TRBD2 (6 bases). In germline, CDR1 is MNHEY, CDR2 SVGAGI. V lost 6 bases to trimming and J lost 2 bases, with 17 bases between them. This CDR3 comprises 15 residues. The DNA of the CDR3 is TGTGCCAGCAGCCCTTCAACCTCGGGGGCCTACGAGCAGTACTTC. It encodes CASSPSTSGAYEQYF.